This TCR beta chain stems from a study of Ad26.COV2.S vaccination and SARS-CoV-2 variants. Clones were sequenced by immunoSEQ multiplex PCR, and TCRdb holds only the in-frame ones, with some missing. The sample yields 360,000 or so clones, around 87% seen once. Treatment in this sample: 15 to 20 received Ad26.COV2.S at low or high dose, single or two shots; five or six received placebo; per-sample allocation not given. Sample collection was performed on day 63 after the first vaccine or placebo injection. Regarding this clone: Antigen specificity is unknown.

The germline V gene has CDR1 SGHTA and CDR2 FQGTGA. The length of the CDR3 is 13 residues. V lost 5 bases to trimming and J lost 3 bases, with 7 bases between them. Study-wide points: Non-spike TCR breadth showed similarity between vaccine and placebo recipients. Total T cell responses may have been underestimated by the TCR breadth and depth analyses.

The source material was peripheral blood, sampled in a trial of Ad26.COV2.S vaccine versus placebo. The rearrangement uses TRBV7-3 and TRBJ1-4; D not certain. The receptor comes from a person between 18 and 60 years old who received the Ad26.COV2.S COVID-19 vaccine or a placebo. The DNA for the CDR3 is TGTGCCAGCAGCCCGGGCCCTAATGAAAAACTGTTTTTT. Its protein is CASSPGPNEKLFF. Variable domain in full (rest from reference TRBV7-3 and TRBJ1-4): GAGVSQTPSNKVTEKGKYVELRCDPISGHTALYWYRQSLGQGPEFLIYFQGTGAADDSGLPNDRFFAVRPEGSVSTLKIQRTERGDSAVYLCASSPGPNEKLFFGSGTQLSVL.